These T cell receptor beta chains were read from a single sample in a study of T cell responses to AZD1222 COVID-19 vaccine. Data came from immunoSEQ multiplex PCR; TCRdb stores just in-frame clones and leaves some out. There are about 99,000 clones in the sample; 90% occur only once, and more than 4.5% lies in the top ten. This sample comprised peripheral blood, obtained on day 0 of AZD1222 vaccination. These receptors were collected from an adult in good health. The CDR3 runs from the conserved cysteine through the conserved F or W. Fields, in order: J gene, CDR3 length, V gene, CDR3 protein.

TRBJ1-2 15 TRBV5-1 CASSLSLGQHHGYTF
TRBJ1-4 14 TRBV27 CASRRTQGGEKLFF
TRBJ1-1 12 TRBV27 CAQGGGTGEAFF
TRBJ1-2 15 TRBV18 CASSSRQAPPHGYTF
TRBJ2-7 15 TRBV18 CASSPPGTRSYEQYF
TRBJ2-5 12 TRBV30 CAWVGQVGTQYF
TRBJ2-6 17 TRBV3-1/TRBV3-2 CASSQGDGGAGANVLTF
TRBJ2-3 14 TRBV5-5 CASSLEGGSDTQYF
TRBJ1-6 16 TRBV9 CASSEKNRGLSSPLHF
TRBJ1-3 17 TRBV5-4 CASSVGPTTGKVDTIYF
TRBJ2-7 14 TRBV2 CASSEDRIYYEQYF
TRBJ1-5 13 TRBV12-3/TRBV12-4 CASSRQSNQPQHF
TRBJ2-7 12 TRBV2 CASSRQGDEQYF
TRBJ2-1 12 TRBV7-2 CASSSDSWGQFF
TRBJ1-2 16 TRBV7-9 CASSHQDREESDGYTF
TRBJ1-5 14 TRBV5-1 CASSLGAGNQPQHF
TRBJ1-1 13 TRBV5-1 CASSLPGATEAFF
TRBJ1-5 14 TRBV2 CASSLRVSGQPQHF
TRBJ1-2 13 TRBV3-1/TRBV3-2 CASSQRGGNGYTF
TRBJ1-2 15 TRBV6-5 CASSYSPWANYGYTF